This TCR beta chain was identified during a study of blood T cell repertoires in COVID-19. The wider study: Sites across the United States, Italy and Spain contributed samples from acute and convalescent COVID-19.

The length of the CDR3 is 16 residues. Germline V gene data show CDR1 as MNHEY and CDR2 as SVGAGI. The V and J ends lost 0 bases and 1 base, in that order; junction bases with no gene match: 5. Repertoires were generated with immunoSEQ multiplex PCR, while TCRdb's copy carries only in-frame clones and drops some. Of about 170,000 clones in the sample, approximately 84% were seen once. V usage is TRBV6-5 and J usage is TRBJ1-1; 7 positions match TRBD1. The specimen was peripheral blood. The receptor was derived from a man aged 35 to 55 who had recovered from COVID-19. The CDR3 bases are TGTGCCAGCAGTTACTCGGGCGGGACAGCGAACACTGAAGCTTTCTTT. As protein: CASSYSGGTANTEAFF.